These T cell receptor beta chains were read from a single sample in a study of OX40 agonist ivuxolimab in advanced cancers. The data were produced by immunoSEQ multiplex PCR, yet TCRdb's version contains in-frame clones alone and is incomplete. Of roughly 19,000 clones in the sample, around nine tenths were seen once. Sequenced here: CD4+ or CD8+ T cells sorted from blood, sampled in a trial of the OX40 agonist ivuxolimab. These receptor sequences come from an adult with an advanced solid tumor such as melanoma, head and neck, liver or kidney cancer. CDR3s include the opening cysteine and the closing phenylalanine or tryptophan. The D gene is left open where the match is weak. Not all rows give a size; the values are once, few, many and, for expanded clones, a class.

size: -
V: TRBV2
D: -
J: TRBJ1-5
DNA: TGTGCCAGCAGTGAAGGGGCAGAGGGGCACCATCAGCCCCAGCATTTT
CDR3: CASSEGAEGHHQPQHF

size: -
V: TRBV30
D: -
J: TRBJ1-2
DNA: TGTGCCGTGGCTGGGGGAGGTCAGGGCTACACCTTC
CDR3: CAVAGGGQGYTF

size: few
V: TRBV7-9
D: -
J: TRBJ2-2
DNA: TGTGCCAGCAGCTTTGGAGGGTTAAGGACCGGGGAGCTGTTTTTT
CDR3: CASSFGGLRTGELFF

size: -
V: TRBV30
D: -
J: TRBJ2-1
DNA: TGTGCCTGGAGGGAGCTAGCGTCCTACAATGAGCAGTTCTTC
CDR3: CAWRELASYNEQFF

size: -
V: TRBV7-9
D: TRBD1
J: TRBJ2-2
DNA: TGTGCCAGCAGCCCCCCCTTTGACAGGGGCAACACCGGGGAGCTGTTTTTT
CDR3: CASSPPFDRGNTGELFF

size: -
V: TRBV7-9
D: TRBD1
J: TRBJ2-7
DNA: TGTGCCAGCAGCTTGACCGGGACAGCCTACGAGCAGTACTTC
CDR3: CASSLTGTAYEQYF

size: -
V: TRBV30
D: -
J: TRBJ2-7
DNA: TGTGCCTGGACGGGGGACAGTGAGCGGGGGAACTCCTACGAGCAGTACTTC
CDR3: CAWTGDSERGNSYEQYF

size: -
V: TRBV2
D: -
J: TRBJ2-1
DNA: TGTGCCAGCAGTGAAGGGGGCTACAATGAGCAGTTCTTC
CDR3: CASSEGGYNEQFF

size: -
V: TRBV4-1
D: -
J: TRBJ2-1
DNA: TGCGCCAGCAGCCAAGATAGTTCTAGCTCCTACAATGAGCAGTTCTTC
CDR3: CASSQDSSSSYNEQFF

size: -
V: TRBV2
D: -
J: TRBJ2-5
DNA: TGTGCCAGCACCCCAAGGGCCAGTTTACAAGAGACCCAGTACTTC
CDR3: CASTPRASLQETQYF

size: -
V: TRBV4-2
D: TRBD2
J: TRBJ2-1
DNA: TGTGCCAGCAGCCAAGGGGGACTAGCCCTCGATGAGCAGTTCTTC
CDR3: CASSQGGLALDEQFF

size: few
V: TRBV7-2
D: -
J: TRBJ2-5
DNA: TGTGCCAGCAGCTTCTGGGGACAAGAGACCCAGTACTTC
CDR3: CASSFWGQETQYF

size: -
V: TRBV13
D: -
J: TRBJ2-7
DNA: TGTGCCAGCAGCGGTCCGGGGGCCGGCGACGAGCAGTACTTC
CDR3: CASSGPGAGDEQYF

size: -
V: TRBV28
D: -
J: TRBJ1-2
DNA: TGTGCCAGCACCCCCAACTACAGGGTCCACTATGGCTACACCTTC
CDR3: CASTPNYRVHYGYTF

size: -
V: TRBV6-6
D: -
J: TRBJ2-3
DNA: TGTGCCAGCAGTTACTTAGGGGTTTCCCCGGATACGCAGTATTTT
CDR3: CASSYLGVSPDTQYF

size: -
V: TRBV30
D: TRBD1
J: TRBJ1-6
DNA: TGTGCCTGGGCCGGGACAGATAATTCACCCCTCCACTTT
CDR3: CAWAGTDNSPLHF

size: -
V: TRBV7-8
D: TRBD2
J: TRBJ2-5
DNA: TGTGCCAGCAGCTCCAGACTAGCGGGGGAAGAGACCCAGTACTTC
CDR3: CASSSRLAGEETQYF

size: -
V: TRBV7-9
D: -
J: TRBJ2-3
DNA: TGTGCCAGCAGCCCTAGAGGAATCACAGATACGCAGTATTTT
CDR3: CASSPRGITDTQYF

size: -
V: TRBV4-1
D: TRBD1
J: TRBJ2-5
DNA: TGCGCCAGCAGCCACCCCCCCACAGGGGAAGAGACCCAGTACTTC
CDR3: CASSHPPTGEETQYF

size: -
V: TRBV27
D: -
J: TRBJ1-2
DNA: TGTGCCAGCGGCACTAACGGACACTGGTATGGCTACACCTTC
CDR3: CASGTNGHWYGYTF

size: -
V: TRBV19
D: -
J: TRBJ2-1
DNA: TGTGCCAGTAGTATGTTTGTCTCACGATACAATGAGCAGTTCTTC
CDR3: CASSMFVSRYNEQFF

size: -
V: TRBV19
D: -
J: TRBJ1-3
DNA: TGTGCCAGTAGTTGGCCCGGAAACACCATATATTTT
CDR3: CASSWPGNTIYF

size: -
V: TRBV2
D: -
J: TRBJ2-3
DNA: TGTGCCAGCAGTGAAAATAATGCAGATACGCAGTATTTT
CDR3: CASSENNADTQYF

size: -
V: TRBV4-1
D: TRBD1
J: TRBJ2-7
DNA: TGCGCCAGCAGCCATAACGATCAGGGGGTCTACGAGCAGTACTTC
CDR3: CASSHNDQGVYEQYF

size: -
V: TRBV5-1
D: TRBD2
J: TRBJ2-2
DNA: TGCGCCAGCAGCTTGTGCGAAGCGGGGGGGAACACCGGGGAGCTGTTTTTT
CDR3: CASSLCEAGGNTGELFF

size: -
V: TRBV6-5
D: TRBD2
J: TRBJ2-1
DNA: TGTGCCAGCAGTTACTCGGGAGGGCTCGATGAGCAGTTCTTC
CDR3: CASSYSGGLDEQFF

size: -
V: TRBV11-2
D: TRBD1
J: TRBJ2-2
DNA: TGTGCCAGCAGCTCTAGTCTGACAGGGGCCGGGGAGCTGTTTTTT
CDR3: CASSSSLTGAGELFF

size: -
V: TRBV5-6
D: -
J: TRBJ2-1
DNA: TGTGCCAGCAGCTTAGAAAGTAATGAGCAGTTCTTC
CDR3: CASSLESNEQFF

size: -
V: TRBV5-4
D: -
J: TRBJ1-3
DNA: TGTGCCAGCAGCTTCGGAAACACCATATATTTT
CDR3: CASSFGNTIYF

size: -
V: TRBV19
D: -
J: TRBJ1-2
DNA: TGTGCCAGTAGTAGGCGGGTGAGTGTGGATGGCTACACCTTC
CDR3: CASSRRVSVDGYTF

size: -
V: TRBV7-9
D: TRBD1
J: TRBJ1-2
DNA: TGTGCCAGCAGCCCTACTCTACAGGGGGCGGATGGCTACACCTTC
CDR3: CASSPTLQGADGYTF

size: -
V: TRBV4-1
D: -
J: TRBJ2-1
DNA: TGCGCCAGCAGCCAAGAAGGGTCCTACAATGAGCAGTTCTTC
CDR3: CASSQEGSYNEQFF

size: -
V: TRBV6-6
D: -
J: TRBJ1-5
DNA: TGTGCCAGCAGCCCAGTAAGGGATTCAAATCAGCCCCAGCATTTT
CDR3: CASSPVRDSNQPQHF

size: once
V: TRBV13
D: TRBD1
J: TRBJ2-5
DNA: TGTGCCAGCAGCGCGGACAGGTTGGAAGAGACCCAGTACTTC
CDR3: CASSADRLEETQYF

size: -
V: TRBV7-9
D: -
J: TRBJ2-7
DNA: TGTGCCAGCAGCCCCTTTGGGACCTACGAGCAGTACTTC
CDR3: CASSPFGTYEQYF

size: -
V: TRBV6-6
D: -
J: TRBJ1-2
DNA: TGTGCCAGCAGTTACTCGTTTCGTGACTATGGCTACACCTTC
CDR3: CASSYSFRDYGYTF

size: -
V: TRBV5-1
D: TRBD2
J: TRBJ2-4
DNA: TGCGCCAGCAGCCTGGAGGCTAGCGGGGAAAACATTCAGTACTTC
CDR3: CASSLEASGENIQYF

size: -
V: TRBV4-1
D: -
J: TRBJ2-1
DNA: TGCGCCAGCAGCCAAGGCGCAGGGGTCAATGAGCAGTTCTTC
CDR3: CASSQGAGVNEQFF

size: -
V: TRBV7-9
D: TRBD1
J: TRBJ2-1
DNA: TGTGCCAGCAGCTCCCACCGACAGGGTGTTAGAAACAATGAGCAGTTCTTC
CDR3: CASSSHRQGVRNNEQFF

size: -
V: TRBV2
D: -
J: TRBJ1-1
DNA: TGTGCCAGCAGGGAGACCGGGAAAGAAGCTTTCTTT
CDR3: CASRETGKEAFF

size: -
V: TRBV4-1
D: -
J: TRBJ2-2
DNA: TGCGCCAGCAGCCAACCGGGGCTGTGGGGGGAGCTGTTTTTT
CDR3: CASSQPGLWGELFF

size: once
V: TRBV18
D: TRBD1
J: TRBJ2-7
DNA: TGTGCCAGCTCACCACTGAGGACAGGGAGATACGAGCAGTACTTC
CDR3: CASSPLRTGRYEQYF

size: -
V: TRBV6-5
D: TRBD2
J: TRBJ2-1
DNA: TGTGCCAGCAGTTCGAAGACTAGCGGTTTGTACAATGAGCAGTTCTTC
CDR3: CASSSKTSGLYNEQFF

size: -
V: TRBV19
D: -
J: TRBJ2-1
DNA: TGTGCCAGAGGGACGGCAAATGAGCAGTTCTTC
CDR3: CARGTANEQFF

size: -
V: TRBV5-4
D: -
J: TRBJ2-7
DNA: TGTGCCAGCAGCGAGGAGGACTCCTACGAGCAGTACTTC
CDR3: CASSEEDSYEQYF